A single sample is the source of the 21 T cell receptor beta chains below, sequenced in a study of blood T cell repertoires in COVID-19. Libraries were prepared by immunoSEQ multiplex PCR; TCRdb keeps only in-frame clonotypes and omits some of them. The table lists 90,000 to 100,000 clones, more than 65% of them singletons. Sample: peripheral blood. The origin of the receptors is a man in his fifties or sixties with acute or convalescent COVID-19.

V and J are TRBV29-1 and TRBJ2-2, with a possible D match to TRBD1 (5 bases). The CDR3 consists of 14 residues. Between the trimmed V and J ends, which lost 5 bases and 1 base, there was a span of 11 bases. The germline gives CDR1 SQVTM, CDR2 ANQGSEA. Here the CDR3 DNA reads TGCAGCGTTTCTCGACAGCTGAACACCGGGGAGCTGTTTTTT. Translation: CSVSRQLNTGELFF.

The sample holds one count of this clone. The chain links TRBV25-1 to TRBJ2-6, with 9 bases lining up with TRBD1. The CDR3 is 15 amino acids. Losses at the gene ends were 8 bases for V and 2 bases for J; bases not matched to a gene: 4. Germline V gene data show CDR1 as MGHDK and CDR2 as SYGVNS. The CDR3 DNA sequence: TGTGCCAGCGGGGACAGGGAAGCTGGGGCCAACGTCCTGACTTTC. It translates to CASGDREAGANVLTF.

In DNA, the CDR3 is TGCGCCAGCAGCTCTCTAACAGGAGACACCGGGGAGCTGTTTTTT. Residues: CASSSLTGDTGELFF. V and J are TRBV5-1 and TRBJ2-2, with D possibly TRBD1 on 5 matching bases. The CDR3 is made up of 15 amino acids. Germline CDR1 is SGHRS and CDR2 is YFSETQ. Trimming left V 3 bases short and J 3 bases short, with 12 bases between.

CDR3: CASSLFPGLGGAADTQYF. CDR3 bases: TGTGCCAGCAGCCTATTCCCCGGGTTGGGGGGGGCGGCAGATACGCAGTATTTT. The V and J genes are TRBV9 and TRBJ2-3; possibly TRBD2 for D (7 bases). Trimming took 4 bases from V and 4 from J, leaving 25 bases between them. Germline loops: CDR1 SGDLS, CDR2 YYNGEE. This CDR3 has 18 amino acids.

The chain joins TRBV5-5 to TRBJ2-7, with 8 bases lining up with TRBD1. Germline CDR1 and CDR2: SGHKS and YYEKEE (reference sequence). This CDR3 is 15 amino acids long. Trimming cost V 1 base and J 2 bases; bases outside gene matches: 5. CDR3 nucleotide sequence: TGTGCCAGCAGCTTGCGACAGGGGACAGCCTACGAGCAGTACTTC. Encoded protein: CASSLRQGTAYEQYF.

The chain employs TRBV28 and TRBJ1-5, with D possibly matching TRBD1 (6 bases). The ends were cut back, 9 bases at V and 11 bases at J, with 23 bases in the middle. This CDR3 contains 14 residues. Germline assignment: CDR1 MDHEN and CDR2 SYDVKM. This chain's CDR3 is CASALAGATEAQHF. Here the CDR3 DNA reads TGTGCCAGTGCGCTGGCAGGGGCCACGGAGGCCCAGCATTTT.

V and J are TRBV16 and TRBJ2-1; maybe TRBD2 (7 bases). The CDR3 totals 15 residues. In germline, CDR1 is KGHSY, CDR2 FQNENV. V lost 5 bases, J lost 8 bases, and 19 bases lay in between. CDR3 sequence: CASSIFGGLGDEQFF. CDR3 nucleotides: TGTGCCAGCAGCATCTTCGGGGGGCTCGGGGATGAGCAGTTCTTC.

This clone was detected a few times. Here the CDR3 DNA reads TGTGCCTCGACGGGACAGGTTAATGAAAAACTGTTTTTT. Its protein is CASTGQVNEKLFF. The chain links TRBV6-5 to TRBJ1-4, with 8 bases that match TRBD1. Germline trimming cut 11 bases from V and 4 bases from J; bases unmatched to any gene: 6. The CDR3 runs 13 residues. Germline V gene sequence: CDR1 MNHEY, CDR2 SVGAGI.

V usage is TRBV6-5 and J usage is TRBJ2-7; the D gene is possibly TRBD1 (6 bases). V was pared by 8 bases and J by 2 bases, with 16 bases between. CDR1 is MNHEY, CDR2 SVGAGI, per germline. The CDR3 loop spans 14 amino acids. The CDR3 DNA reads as TGTGCCAGCGGGAGCACAGGGTTCGCCTACGAGCAGTACGTC. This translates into CASGSTGFAYEQYV.

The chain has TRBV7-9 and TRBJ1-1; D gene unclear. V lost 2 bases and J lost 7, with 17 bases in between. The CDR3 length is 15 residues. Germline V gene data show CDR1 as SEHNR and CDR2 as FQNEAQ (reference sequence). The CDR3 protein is CASSLRRNSNVEAFF. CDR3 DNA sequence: TGTGCCAGCAGCTTACGAAGAAACAGTAACGTTGAAGCTTTCTTT.

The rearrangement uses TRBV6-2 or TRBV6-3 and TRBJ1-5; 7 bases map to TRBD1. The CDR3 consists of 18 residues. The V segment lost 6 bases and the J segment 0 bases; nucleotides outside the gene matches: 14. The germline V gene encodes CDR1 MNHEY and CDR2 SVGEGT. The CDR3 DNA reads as TGTGCCAGCAGCCGACGACAGGGTAAAGACTATAGCAATCAGCCCCAGCATTTT. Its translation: CASSRRQGKDYSNQPQHF.

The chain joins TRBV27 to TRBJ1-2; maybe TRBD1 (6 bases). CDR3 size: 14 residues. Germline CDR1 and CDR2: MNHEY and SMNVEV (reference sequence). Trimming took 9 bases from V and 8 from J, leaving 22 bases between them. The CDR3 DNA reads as TGTGCCAGTTCCCCGACAGGACCCTCGGGAGGCTACACCTTC. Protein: CASSPTGPSGGYTF.

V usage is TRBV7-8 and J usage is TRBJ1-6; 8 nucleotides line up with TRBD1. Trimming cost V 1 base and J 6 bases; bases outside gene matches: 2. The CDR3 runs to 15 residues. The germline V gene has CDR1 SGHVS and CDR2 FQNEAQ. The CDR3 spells CASSLGDRSNSPLHF. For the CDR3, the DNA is TGTGCCAGCAGCTTAGGGGACAGGTCTAATTCACCCCTCCACTTT.

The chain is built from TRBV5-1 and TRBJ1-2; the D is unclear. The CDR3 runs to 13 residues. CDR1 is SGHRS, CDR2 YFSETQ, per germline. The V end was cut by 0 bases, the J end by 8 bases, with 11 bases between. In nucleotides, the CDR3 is TGCGCCAGCAGCTTGGAGCAATCATGGGGCTACACCTTC. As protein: CASSLEQSWGYTF.

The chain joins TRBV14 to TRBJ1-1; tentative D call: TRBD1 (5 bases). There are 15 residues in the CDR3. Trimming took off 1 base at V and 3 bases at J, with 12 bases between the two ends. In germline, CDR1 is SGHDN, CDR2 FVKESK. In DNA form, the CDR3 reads TGTGCCAGCAGCCAAGGGTTCGGGGACTACACTGAAGCTTTCTTT. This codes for CASSQGFGDYTEAFF.

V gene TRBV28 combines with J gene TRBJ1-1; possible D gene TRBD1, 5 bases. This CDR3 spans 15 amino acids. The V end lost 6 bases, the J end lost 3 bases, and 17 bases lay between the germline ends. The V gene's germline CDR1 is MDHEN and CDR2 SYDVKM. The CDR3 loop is CASSPRGGMDTEAFF. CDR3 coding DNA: TGTGCCAGCAGCCCCCGGGGGGGGATGGACACTGAAGCTTTCTTT.

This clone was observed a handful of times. The CDR3 DNA follows: TGTGCCAGCAGCAGAGACTGGGGCCCCTCTGGAAACACCATATATTTT. It codes for CASSRDWGPSGNTIYF. This chain uses TRBV7-2 with TRBJ1-3, with D possibly being TRBD1 (5 bases). Germline V lookup: CDR1 SGHTA, CDR2 FQGNSA. The CDR3 totals 16 residues. V gave up 5 bases and J gave up 0 bases, with 14 bases separating them.

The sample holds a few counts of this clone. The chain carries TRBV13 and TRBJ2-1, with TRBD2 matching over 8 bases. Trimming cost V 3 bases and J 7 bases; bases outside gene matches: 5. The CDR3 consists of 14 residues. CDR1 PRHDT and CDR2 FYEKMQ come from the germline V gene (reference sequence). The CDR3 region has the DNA TGTGCCAGCAGCTTCGATCGGGGGGGTAATGAGCAGTTCTTC. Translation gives CASSFDRGGNEQFF.

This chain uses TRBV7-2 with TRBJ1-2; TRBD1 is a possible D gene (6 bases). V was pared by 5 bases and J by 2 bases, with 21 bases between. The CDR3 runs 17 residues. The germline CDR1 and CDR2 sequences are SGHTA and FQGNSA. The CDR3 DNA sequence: TGTGCCAGCAGCCCGAAAATATACAGGGAAGAAAACTATGGCTACACCTTC. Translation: CASSPKIYREENYGYTF.

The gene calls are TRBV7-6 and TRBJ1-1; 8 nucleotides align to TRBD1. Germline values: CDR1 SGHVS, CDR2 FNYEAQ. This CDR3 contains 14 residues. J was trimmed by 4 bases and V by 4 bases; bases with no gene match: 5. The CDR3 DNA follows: TGTGCCAGCAGCTCAAACACAGGGGGCACTGAAGCTTTCTTT. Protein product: CASSSNTGGTEAFF. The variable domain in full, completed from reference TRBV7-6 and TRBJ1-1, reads GAGVSQSPRYKVTKRGQDVALRCDPISGHVSLYWYRQALGQGPEFLTYFNYEAQQDKSGLPNDRFSAERPEGSISTLTIQRTEQRDSAMYRCASSSNTGGTEAFFGQGTRLTVV.

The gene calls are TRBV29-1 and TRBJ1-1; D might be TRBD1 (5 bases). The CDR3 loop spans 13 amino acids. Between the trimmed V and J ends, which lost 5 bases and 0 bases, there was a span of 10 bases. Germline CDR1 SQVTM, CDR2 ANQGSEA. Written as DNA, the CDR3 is TGCAGCGTTAAGCTGACAGTGAACACTGAAGCTTTCTTT. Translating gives CSVKLTVNTEAFF.